The sequence of this TCR beta chain was determined in a study of spatial heterogeneity in lung cancer. Study-wide context: The count of detected beta-chain sequences consistently exceeded that of alpha-chain sequences. TCR transcript abundance in tumor regions was strongly correlated with the T cell module score obtained from matched bulk RNA-seq.

Using its own MiXCR run on the 5' RACE reads, TCRdb lists one record per CDR3 protein. The repertoire holds just over 8,000 distinct CDR3 sequences, 7.5% to 10% seen once, with around 12% in the top ten. Time point noted: sample taken at primary tumor resection. Study results and caveats: Expanded intratumoral alpha and beta TCR counts tracked tumor mutation counts.

The CDR3 totals 12 residues. Looked up from germline, CDR1 is MNHNS and CDR2 is SASEGT. V lost 7 bases to trimming and J lost 6 bases, with 7 bases between them. This clonotype was observed many times. As yet, its antigen is unknown. The chain links TRBV6-1 to TRBJ1-6; D perhaps matches TRBD1 (6 bases). The sample was lung tumor tissue, taken at surgery. The receptor was derived from a male donor with early-stage non-small cell lung cancer. The CDR3 nucleotides read TGTGCCAGCATACAGGGTAATTCACCCCTCCACTTT. Amino acid sequence: CASIQGNSPLHF.